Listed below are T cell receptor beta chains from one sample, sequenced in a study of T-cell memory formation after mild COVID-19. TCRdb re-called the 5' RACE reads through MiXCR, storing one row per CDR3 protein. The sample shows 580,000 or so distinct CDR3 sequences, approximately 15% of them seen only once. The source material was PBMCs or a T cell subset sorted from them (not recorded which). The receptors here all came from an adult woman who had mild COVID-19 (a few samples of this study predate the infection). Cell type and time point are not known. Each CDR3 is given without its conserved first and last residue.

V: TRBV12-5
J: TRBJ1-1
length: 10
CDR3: ASGGGGAEAF

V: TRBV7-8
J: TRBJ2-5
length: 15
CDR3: ASSPLDPEVEVETQY

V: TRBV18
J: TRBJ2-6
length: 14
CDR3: ASSRDPSSGANVLT

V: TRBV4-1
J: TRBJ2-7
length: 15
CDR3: ASSRSGGQASSYEQY

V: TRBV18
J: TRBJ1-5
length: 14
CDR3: ASSPAERIDNQPQH

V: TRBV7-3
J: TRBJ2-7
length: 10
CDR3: ASSPGTGEQY

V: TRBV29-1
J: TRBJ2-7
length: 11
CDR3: SVATGVPYEQY

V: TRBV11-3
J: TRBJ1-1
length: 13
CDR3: ASSSRGTWNTEAF

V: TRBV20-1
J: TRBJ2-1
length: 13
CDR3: SARDQGQGIFEQF

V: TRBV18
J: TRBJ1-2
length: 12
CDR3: ASSPKSQTYGYT

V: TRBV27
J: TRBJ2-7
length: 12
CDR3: ASRGSLARYEQY

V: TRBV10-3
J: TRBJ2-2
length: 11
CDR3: AISDAWPGELF

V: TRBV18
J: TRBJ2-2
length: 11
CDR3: ASPGGATGELF

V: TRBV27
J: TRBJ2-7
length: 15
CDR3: ASSFGPGWEGAYEQY

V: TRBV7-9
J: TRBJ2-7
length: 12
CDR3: ASSFLYPPNEQY

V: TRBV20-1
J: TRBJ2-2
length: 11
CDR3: SAKGANTGELF

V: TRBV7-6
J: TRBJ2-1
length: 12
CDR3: ASRSTASYNEQF

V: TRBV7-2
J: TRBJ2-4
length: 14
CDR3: ASRPGPSGSRNIQY

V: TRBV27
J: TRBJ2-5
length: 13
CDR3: ASSLGDGWGETQY

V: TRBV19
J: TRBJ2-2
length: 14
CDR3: ASSPGQGRITGELF

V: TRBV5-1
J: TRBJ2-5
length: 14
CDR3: ASSLQASGAGETQY

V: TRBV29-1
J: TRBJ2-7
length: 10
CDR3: SVRQGFYEQY

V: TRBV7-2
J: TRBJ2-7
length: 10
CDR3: ASSPSGSEQY

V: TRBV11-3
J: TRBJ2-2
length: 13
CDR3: ASSASVADTGELF

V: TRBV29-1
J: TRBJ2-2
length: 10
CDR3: SVGQVTGELF

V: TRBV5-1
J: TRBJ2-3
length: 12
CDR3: ASSLGTHTDTQY

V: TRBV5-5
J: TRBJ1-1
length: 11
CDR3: ASTWGGRTEAF

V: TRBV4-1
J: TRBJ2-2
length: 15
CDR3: ASSQVSSGVWTGELF

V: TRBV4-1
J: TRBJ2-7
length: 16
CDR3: ASSQSQGGDRGSHEQY

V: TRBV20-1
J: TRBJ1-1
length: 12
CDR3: SANKQGSNTEAF

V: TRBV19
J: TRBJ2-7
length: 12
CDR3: ASSKAGGSYEQY

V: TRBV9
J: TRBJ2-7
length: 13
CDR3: ASSVEAGGLYEQY

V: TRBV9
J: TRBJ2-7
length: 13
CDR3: ASSVGRGGTYEQY

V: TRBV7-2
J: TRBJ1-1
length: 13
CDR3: ASSLASGMNTEAF

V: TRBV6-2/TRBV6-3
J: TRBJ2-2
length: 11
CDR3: ASCFPAGGELF

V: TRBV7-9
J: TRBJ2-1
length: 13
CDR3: ASSLVLAGHNEQF

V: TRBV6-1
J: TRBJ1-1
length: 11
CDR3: ASWGGGNTEAF

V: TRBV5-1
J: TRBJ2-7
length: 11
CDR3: ASSPTSGYEQY

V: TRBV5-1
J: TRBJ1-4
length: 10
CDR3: ASSLDGAGEF

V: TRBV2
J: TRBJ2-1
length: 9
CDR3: ASILGLEQF

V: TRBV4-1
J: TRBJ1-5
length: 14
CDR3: ASSQLVLGGYQPQH

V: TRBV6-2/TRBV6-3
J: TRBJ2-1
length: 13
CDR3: ASSYFRGRRPEQF